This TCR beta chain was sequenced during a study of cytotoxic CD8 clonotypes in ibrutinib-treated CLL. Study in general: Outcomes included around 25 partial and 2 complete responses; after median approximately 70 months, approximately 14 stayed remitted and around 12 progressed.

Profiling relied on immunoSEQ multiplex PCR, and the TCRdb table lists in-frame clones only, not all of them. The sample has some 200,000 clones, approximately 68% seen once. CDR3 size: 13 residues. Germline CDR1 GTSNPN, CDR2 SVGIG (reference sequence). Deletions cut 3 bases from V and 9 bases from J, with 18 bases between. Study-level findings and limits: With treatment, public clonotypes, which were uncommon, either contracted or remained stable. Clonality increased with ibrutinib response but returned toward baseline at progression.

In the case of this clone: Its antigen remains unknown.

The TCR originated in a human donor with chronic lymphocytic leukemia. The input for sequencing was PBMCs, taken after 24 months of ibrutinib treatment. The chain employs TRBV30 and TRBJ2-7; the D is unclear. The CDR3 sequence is CAWSTGSIERQYF. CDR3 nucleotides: TGTGCCTGGAGCACCGGGTCGATTGAGAGGCAGTACTTC.